This T cell receptor (beta chain) was captured by sequencing in a study of radiotherapy plus CTLA-4 blockade in lung cancer. J gave up 2 bases and V 2 bases, and 4 bases lay outside the gene matches. This CDR3 has 18 amino acids. CDR1 is SGDLS, CDR2 YYNGEE, per germline. The study's findings and limits: Strongest reported response predictors: early blood clone changes and post-radiation interferon-beta.

With respect to this clone: The antigen is not known.

TCRdb keeps only in-frame clones here, not all; method: immunoSEQ multiplex PCR. The sample lists about 76,000 clones, around 80% occurring once. This TCR came from a human donor with non-small cell lung cancer who had stable disease on radiotherapy plus ipilimumab. Sequencing used peripheral blood, obtained from a patient treated with radiotherapy plus ipilimumab. The chain is built from TRBV9 and TRBJ2-6, with 13 positions matching TRBD2. This CDR3 is CASSVRLAGGTGANVLTF. The CDR3 coding sequence is TGTGCCAGCAGCGTCCGACTAGCGGGGGGCACTGGGGCCAACGTCCTGACTTTC.